This T cell receptor beta chain comes out of a study of blood T cell repertoires in COVID-19. Background on the study: Italy, Spain and the United States were the sources of the convalescent and acute COVID-19 samples. PBMCs, B-cell-depleted T cells, or T cells were the source of the cDNA or gDNA that made up the material.

Authors' methods: Cell counts per sample came from amplifying reference gene primers. Sequencing used immunoSEQ multiplex PCR; TCRdb keeps in-frame clones, though not all of them. The V and J calls and clone size were taken over from that table, and D and trimming were inferred from the DNA. Counted here are a few hundred thousand clones, around 84% occurring once; the ten biggest clones make up about 7.1%. The sequenced sample was peripheral blood. The receptor was derived from a woman aged 65 to 85 with active or convalescent COVID-19.

CDR3 bases: TGTGCCAGCTCACCACCGGGACAGGCTCGTGGAAACACCATATATTTT. This sequence encodes CASSPPGQARGNTIYF. The rearrangement joins TRBV18 to TRBJ1-3; 8 nucleotides align to TRBD1. The CDR3 totals 16 residues. The V and J ends lost 0 bases and 3 bases, in that order; junction bases with no gene match: 4. Germline lookup yields CDR1 KGHSH and CDR2 LQKENI.